This paragraph reports one T cell receptor (beta chain). Trimming pared 4 bases from V and 4 bases from J, leaving 15 bases between. This CDR3 contains 15 residues. CDR1 and CDR2 from the germline V gene are SGHRS and YFSETQ. Clones were read by immunoSEQ multiplex PCR, and TCRdb kept only the in-frame ones, dropping some. The data contain about 110,000 clones, just over 90% of them singletons. The source of the sample is a study of T cell responses to AZD1222 COVID-19 vaccine. The TCR comes from an adult who received the AZD1222 COVID-19 vaccine. The source material was peripheral blood, sampled 28 days after the second AZD1222 dose. The chain couples TRBV5-1 to TRBJ2-4; D possibly matches TRBD1 or TRBD2 (6 bases each). CDR3 sequence (DNA): TGCGCCAGCAGCCTGCTGGGGGGCGAGAAAAACATTCAGTACTTC. As protein: CASSLLGGEKNIQYF. The entire variable domain, with the rest obtained from reference TRBV5-1 and TRBJ2-4, is as follows: KAGVTQTPRYLIKTRGQQVTLSCSPISGHRSVSWYQQTPGQGLQFLFEYFSETQRNKGNFPGRFSGRQFSNSRSEMNVSTLELGDSALYLCASSLLGGEKNIQYFGAGTRLSVL.